What follows are 21 T cell receptor beta chains derived from one specimen sequenced in a study of long-term antiretroviral therapy in people with HIV. immunoSEQ v3.0 was run at survey level. TCRdb's table, derived via immunoSEQ multiplex PCR, lists solely in-frame clones and lacks some. The sample has tens of thousands of clones; about four fifths are singletons. The material was unsorted PBMCs, obtained less than 2.5 years after starting antiretroviral therapy. The receptors come from a man aged 35-49 years with HIV.

The V and J genes are TRBV7-2 and TRBJ2-7; 12 nucleotides agree with TRBD2. This CDR3 has 14 residues. V shed 6 bases and J 7 bases; nucleotides not matched to a gene: 7. Germline CDR1 SGHTA, CDR2 FQGNSA. The chain's CDR3 is CASRVTSGSREQYF. DNA of the CDR3: TGTGCCAGCAGGGTGACTAGCGGGAGTCGGGAGCAGTACTTC.

The gene calls are TRBV27 and TRBJ2-6; D could derive from TRBD1 or TRBD2 (6 bases each). The V end lost 5 bases, the J end lost 3 bases, and 17 bases lay between the germline ends. Germline CDR1 and CDR2: MNHEY and SMNVEV (reference sequence). The CDR3 is made up of 17 amino acids. CDR3 protein: CASSTLLRGHGANVLTF. For the CDR3, the DNA is TGTGCCAGCAGTACGCTACTCCGGGGGCATGGGGCCAACGTCCTGACTTTC.

The V call is TRBV5-4, the J call TRBJ2-2; D is unclear. Germline values: CDR1 SGHNT, CDR2 YYREEE (reference sequence). The germline V and J ends were trimmed by 0 bases and 2 bases, with 5 bases remaining between them. The CDR3 extends over 14 amino acids. CDR3 in DNA: TGTGCCAGCAGCTTGGCCGGTAACACCGGGGAGCTGTTTTTT. Protein sequence: CASSLAGNTGELFF. The full variable domain, completed using reference TRBV5-4 and TRBJ2-2, is ETGVTQSPTHLIKTRGQQVTLRCSSQSGHNTVSWYQQALGQGPQFIFQYYREEENGRGNFPPRFSGLQFPNYSSELNVNALELDDSALYLCASSLAGNTGELFFGEGSRLTVL.

The chain joins TRBV10-3 to TRBJ2-5; D gene ambiguous. This CDR3 has 12 amino acids. The V end lost 4 bases, the J end lost 2 bases, and 5 bases lay between the germline ends. CDR1 ENHRY and CDR2 SYGVKD come from the germline V gene. This CDR3 is CAISGRQETQYF. The CDR3 DNA is TGTGCCATCAGTGGAAGACAAGAGACCCAGTACTTC.

The chain carries TRBV2 and TRBJ1-4, with no clear D. V lost 0 bases and J lost 8, with 10 bases in between. CDR1 SNHLY and CDR2 FYNNEI come from the germline V gene. The CDR3 has 14 residues. The CDR3 sequence: CASSEAQEHEKLFF. The CDR3 coding sequence is TGTGCCAGCAGTGAAGCGCAAGAGCACGAAAAACTGTTTTTT.

The genes are TRBV7-8 and TRBJ1-3; 7 nucleotides match TRBD1. Germline loops: CDR1 SGHVS, CDR2 FQNEAQ. This CDR3 comprises 17 residues. The trim removed 0 bases at V and 2 bases at J, leaving 7 bases unmatched. The DNA of the CDR3 is TGTGCCAGCAGCTTAGCAGGGGGGGACAGTCCTGGAAACACCATATATTTT. Protein sequence: CASSLAGGDSPGNTIYF.

V and J are TRBV6-6 and TRBJ1-4; a possible D gene is TRBD1 (6 bases). Germline V lookup: CDR1 MNHNY, CDR2 SVGAGI (reference sequence). This CDR3 has 15 amino acids. The V end was cut by 0 bases, the J end by 3 bases, with 8 bases between. Written as DNA, the CDR3 is TGTGCCAGCAGTTACTCTGGGGGCCCTAATGAAAAACTGTTTTTT. Its protein is CASSYSGGPNEKLFF.

The chain is built from TRBV6-5 and TRBJ1-2, with D hard to call. Germline lookup yields CDR1 MNHEY and CDR2 SVGAGI. The CDR3 length is 13 residues. Trimming removed 5 bases at V and 1 base at J, with 8 bases between. The chain's CDR3 is CASSSTLNYGYTF. CDR3 DNA: TGTGCCAGCAGTAGTACCCTTAACTATGGCTACACCTTC.

The chain couples TRBV7-9 to TRBJ2-3; D is ambiguous. The CDR3 is 12 residues long. Per germline, CDR1 SEHNR and CDR2 FQNEAQ (reference sequence). Trimming took off 2 bases at V and 4 bases at J, with 4 bases between the two ends. In nucleotides, the CDR3 is TGTGCCAGCAGCTTATCGGCAGATACGCAGTATTTT. Protein product: CASSLSADTQYF.

The chain employs TRBV5-6 and TRBJ1-1; D may be TRBD1 (6 bases). The CDR3 is 15 residues long. The germline V gene has CDR1 SGHDT and CDR2 YYEEEE. V was trimmed by 0 bases and J by 1 base, leaving 10 bases between them. The CDR3 loop is CASSLVGRGNTEAFF. The CDR3 nucleotides are TGTGCCAGCAGCTTGGTGGGCAGGGGGAACACTGAAGCTTTCTTT.

This chain joins TRBV6-5 and TRBJ1-2, with a weak D call TRBD1 (5 bases). The CDR3 loop spans 12 amino acids. The germline CDR1 and CDR2 sequences are MNHEY and SVGAGI. With 8 bases removed from V and 7 bases from J, the gap between germline ends came to 14 bases. This CDR3 reads CASGARATGYTF. CDR3 DNA sequence: TGTGCCAGCGGCGCCAGGGCCACTGGCTACACCTTC.

The rearrangement links TRBV6-5 to TRBJ1-2; 7 nucleotides match TRBD1. The germline gives CDR1 MNHEY, CDR2 SVGAGI. CDR3 size: 11 residues. V was clipped by 6 bases and J by 8 bases; unmatched bases: 3. The CDR3 reads CASRRQGGYTF. CDR3 sequence (DNA): TGTGCCAGCAGGAGACAGGGCGGCTACACCTTC.

This sequence joins TRBV6-5 and TRBJ1-1; D unclear. CDR3 length: 11 residues. Trimming stripped 7 bases from V and 6 bases from J, with 9 bases between. Germline CDR1 reads MNHEY; CDR2 reads SVGAGI. CDR3 coding DNA: TGTGCCAGCAATCGGGGATCTGAAGCTTTCTTT. Its protein product is CASNRGSEAFF.

The chain has TRBV15 and TRBJ2-7; 12 bases match TRBD2. With V trimmed by 1 base and J by 6 bases, 7 bases remained unmatched. CDR3 length: 16 residues. Germline lookup yields CDR1 LNHNV and CDR2 YYDKDF (reference sequence). The CDR3 DNA follows: TGTGCCACCAGCAGAGGACTAGCGGGAGTGACGGGCGAGCAGTACTTC. It translates to CATSRGLAGVTGEQYF.

This sequence joins TRBV9 and TRBJ2-7, with TRBD2 as a possible D gene (5 bases). The germline V gene has CDR1 SGDLS and CDR2 YYNGEE. The CDR3 is 15 amino acids. Trimming cost V 0 bases and J 4 bases, with 14 bases left between them. The chain's CDR3 is CASSVEPGGPYEQYF. CDR3 DNA sequence: TGTGCCAGCAGCGTAGAGCCCGGAGGACCTTACGAGCAGTACTTC.

The rearrangement joins TRBV5-1 to TRBJ1-2; weak D call: TRBD1 (5 bases). Deletions cut 2 bases from V and 3 bases from J, with 17 bases between. The CDR3 contains 16 residues. Per germline, CDR1 SGHRS and CDR2 YFSETQ. CDR3 residues: CASSFPLGGGYYGYTF. The CDR3 DNA is TGCGCCAGCAGCTTCCCTCTCGGGGGAGGTTACTATGGCTACACCTTC.

The rearrangement uses TRBV7-2 and TRBJ2-7, with TRBD2 matching 13 bases. This CDR3 contains 17 residues. V gave up 4 bases and J gave up 4 bases; unmatched junction bases: 10. Per germline, CDR1 SGHTA and CDR2 FQGNSA. This CDR3 reads CASSSRTSGRPMYEQYF. The CDR3 DNA follows: TGTGCCAGCAGCTCCAGGACTAGCGGGAGACCTATGTACGAGCAGTACTTC.

The V gene is TRBV10-3, the J gene TRBJ1-3; D remains unclear. Germline V lookup: CDR1 ENHRY, CDR2 SYGVKD. Trimming took off 2 bases at V and 0 bases at J, with 8 bases between the two ends. This CDR3 comprises 15 residues. CDR3 DNA sequence: TGTGCCATCAGTGAGCCCGTGAGCTCTGGAAACACCATATATTTT. Its translation: CAISEPVSSGNTIYF.

This clone showed up just a few times. The chain recombines TRBV14 with TRBJ1-6; a possible D gene is TRBD1 (6 bases). The CDR3 spans 16 residues. Trimming left V 3 bases short and J 6 bases short, with 15 bases between. Germline-derived CDR1 and CDR2 are SGHDN and FVKESK. CDR3 residues: CASSQNPGTSNSPLHF. The CDR3 DNA reads as TGTGCCAGCAGCCAGAACCCCGGGACAAGTAATTCACCCCTCCACTTT. Full variable domain (outside the CDR3, taken from reference TRBV14 and TRBJ1-6): EAGVTQFPSHSVIEKGQTVTLRCDPISGHDNLYWYRRVMGKEIKFLLHFVKESKQDESGMPNNRFLAERTGGTYSTLKVQPAELEDSGVYFCASSQNPGTSNSPLHFGNGTRLTVT.

A few counts support this clone. The chain links TRBV11-2 to TRBJ1-1; weak D call: TRBD1 (5 bases). The CDR3 extends over 18 amino acids. The V gene lost 4 bases and the J gene lost 2 bases, with 23 bases spanning the gap. Germline CDR1 reads SGHAT; CDR2 reads FQNNGV. The chain's CDR3 is CASSWGGAPRIRNTEAFF. CDR3 DNA: TGTGCCAGCAGCTGGGGCGGGGCCCCCCGGATCCGAAACACTGAAGCTTTCTTT.

A single count supports this clone. This chain joins TRBV9 and TRBJ2-2; no clear D. This CDR3 comprises 12 residues. From germline, CDR1 is SGDLS and CDR2 YYNGEE. V was trimmed by 5 bases and J by 1 base, leaving 3 bases between them. CDR3 amino acids: CASRQNTGELFF. Written as DNA, the CDR3 is TGTGCCAGCAGACAGAACACCGGGGAGCTGTTTTTT.